This paragraph covers one T cell receptor beta chain sequence. Some clones are missing from TCRdb's copy, which holds only in-frame ones; the method was immunoSEQ multiplex PCR. This table has 95,000 to 110,000 clones, about 86% appearing once. The data were taken from a study of blood T cell repertoires in COVID-19. The V gene lost 5 bases and the J gene lost 2 bases, with 4 bases spanning the gap. The CDR3 has 12 residues. Germline V gene sequence: CDR1 MNHEY, CDR2 SVGEGT. The sequence came from a woman older than 75 with active or convalescent COVID-19. This chain joins TRBV6-2 or TRBV6-3 and TRBJ1-5; no reliable D call. Sequences were obtained from peripheral blood. DNA for the CDR3: TGTGCCAGCAGTCGGGGCAATCAGCCCCAGCATTTT. It translates to CASSRGNQPQHF.